Below are 26 T cell receptor beta chains sequenced from a single sample in a study of T cells after yellow fever vaccination. TCRdb passed the 5' RACE reads through MiXCR, listing each CDR3 protein once. The sample carries roughly 190,000 distinct CDR3 sequences, more than 9.5% recorded once. This specimen consisted of CD8+ T cells sorted from PBMCs, obtained 15 days after the yellow fever booster vaccination. The source is a man younger than 35 who received the YFV17D yellow fever vaccine.

A few counts support this clonotype. The rearrangement joins TRBV5-1 to TRBJ1-2; 8 bases match TRBD1. This CDR3 contains 14 residues. V shed 4 bases, J shed 3 bases, and the junction held 5 bases outside the gene matches. Germline V gene lookup returns CDR1 SGHRS and CDR2 YFSETQ. Here the CDR3 DNA reads TGCGCCAGCAGCCCATCGACAGGGGACTATGGCTACACCTTC. Translating it yields CASSPSTGDYGYTF. Drawing the rest from reference TRBV5-1 and TRBJ1-2, the complete variable domain is KAGVTQTPRYLIKTRGQQVTLSCSPISGHRSVSWYQQTPGQGLQFLFEYFSETQRNKGNFPGRFSGRQFSNSRSEMNVSTLELGDSALYLCASSPSTGDYGYTFGSGTRLTVV.

This clonotype was seen a few times. This sequence joins TRBV29-1 and TRBJ2-2; D remains ambiguous. CDR3 length equals 12 residues. Germline assignment: CDR1 SQVTM and CDR2 ANQGSEA. V lost 6 bases and J lost 6, with 11 bases in between. CDR3 region: CSVIEIPGELFF. CDR3 bases: TGCAGCGTCATCGAAATCCCCGGGGAGCTGTTTTTT.

This clonotype was seen only once. The V call is TRBV4-1, the J call TRBJ1-2; 9 nucleotides match TRBD1. The germline V gene encodes CDR1 MGHRA and CDR2 YSYEKL. The CDR3 has 16 residues. Trimming at V came to 3 bases and at J to 6 bases, leaving 11 bases not matched to a gene. The CDR3 region is CASSQSNTGGRDGYTF. CDR3 nucleotides: TGCGCCAGCAGCCAGAGCAATACAGGGGGCCGGGATGGCTACACCTTC.

This clonotype was observed a few times. The chain uses TRBV29-1 and TRBJ1-4; tentative D call: TRBD1 (6 bases). Germline V gene data show CDR1 as SQVTM and CDR2 as ANQGSEA. Trimming pared 3 bases from V and 14 bases from J, leaving 13 bases between. This CDR3 contains 11 residues. The CDR3 region is CSVEGRGKLFF. The CDR3 DNA reads TGCAGCGTTGAGGGCAGGGGCAAGCTGTTTTTT.

This clonotype occurred a few times. This rearrangement joins TRBV6-6 to TRBJ2-1; 7 bases are a match to TRBD2. The J segment lost 0 bases and the V segment lost 0 bases, leaving 2 bases of the junction unmatched. The germline V gene encodes CDR1 MNHNY and CDR2 SVGAGI (reference sequence). CDR3 length equals 16 residues. The CDR3, as DNA: TGTGCCAGCAGTTACTCCGGGGGGTTCTCCTACAATGAGCAGTTCTTC. Its translation is CASSYSGGFSYNEQFF.

This clonotype showed up just once. The rearrangement links TRBV12-3 or TRBV12-4 to TRBJ2-1; D perhaps matches TRBD2 (6 bases). This CDR3 has 12 amino acids. V lost 6 bases and J 8 bases, leaving 11 bases between the germline ends. The CDR3 protein is CASSTGGHEQFF. The CDR3 DNA reads TGTGCCAGCAGCACCGGGGGACATGAGCAGTTCTTC.

At least ten counts were recorded for this clonotype. The chain links TRBV29-1 to TRBJ2-4; D not resolved. The CDR3 is made up of 15 amino acids. The germline gives CDR1 SQVTM, CDR2 ANQGSEA. Trimming removed 3 bases from V and 1 base from J, with 13 bases in between. The CDR3, as DNA: TGCAGCGTTGATGTGACGGACGGTGCCAAAAACATTCAGTACTTC. Translated, it gives CSVDVTDGAKNIQYF.

This clonotype has just a few counts. V gene TRBV10-1 combines with J gene TRBJ2-7, with no clear D. Germline loops: CDR1 WNHNN, CDR2 SYGVQD (reference sequence). The CDR3 is 12 residues long. V was pared by 4 bases and J by 0 bases, with 4 bases between. For the CDR3, the DNA is TGCGCCAGCAGTGGTTACTCCTACGAGCAGTACTTC. Its protein product is CASSGYSYEQYF.

This clonotype was recorded a few times. The genes are TRBV7-9 and TRBJ2-3; D gene unclear. CDR1 is SEHNR, CDR2 FQNEAQ, per germline (reference sequence). There are 16 residues in the CDR3. Trimming pared 0 bases from V and 3 bases from J, leaving 13 bases between. CDR3 residues: CASSLAAAGLTDTQYF. CDR3 bases: TGTGCCAGCAGCTTAGCTGCGGCAGGATTGACAGATACGCAGTATTTT.

This clonotype has just a few counts. The rearrangement links TRBV4-3 to TRBJ1-2; D unclear. The V gene lost 4 bases and the J gene lost 0 bases, with 12 bases spanning the gap. There are 15 residues in the CDR3. Germline CDR1 and CDR2: LGHNA and YSLEER. The CDR3 DNA reads as TGCGCCAGCAGCCCACTGGATGCAGCTAACTATGGCTACACCTTC. Residues: CASSPLDAANYGYTF.

This chain links TRBV5-1 with TRBJ2-7; 7 nucleotides align to TRBD1. The CDR3 has 12 amino acids. Trimming took 4 bases from V and 5 from J; bases not matched to a gene: 3. Germline V gene sequence: CDR1 SGHRS, CDR2 YFSETQ. The CDR3 DNA sequence: TGCGCCAGCAGCAGGGGGCTCAACGAGCAGTACTTC. Its translation: CASSRGLNEQYF.

This clonotype has more than one count but fewer than ten. The chain recombines TRBV29-1 with TRBJ2-5; D unclear. V gave up 1 base and J gave up 7 bases, with 4 bases separating them. Germline lookup yields CDR1 SQVTM and CDR2 ANQGSEA. The CDR3 covers 10 residues. The CDR3 DNA follows: TGCAGCGTTGAAGTAGTGACCCAGTACTTC. Its protein product is CSVEVVTQYF.

In this sample, this clonotype turned up a few times. V is TRBV7-6 and J is TRBJ1-5; D remains unclear. Trimming took 0 bases from V and 9 from J, leaving 12 bases between them. This CDR3 is built from 14 residues. CDR1 and CDR2 (germline): SGHVS, FNYEAQ. The CDR3 loop is CASSLAQTGRPQHF. As DNA, the CDR3 is TGTGCCAGCAGCTTAGCTCAGACTGGTAGGCCCCAGCATTTT.

The V gene is TRBV10-3, the J gene TRBJ1-5; D gene ambiguous. V was cut by 11 bases and J by 2 bases, with 16 bases left in between. Per germline, CDR1 ENHRY and CDR2 SYGVKD. The CDR3 spans 14 residues. The CDR3 loop reads CASSGSRGNQPQHF. As DNA, the CDR3 is TGTGCCTCGAGTGGGAGTAGGGGCAATCAGCCCCAGCATTTT.

This clonotype was seen a handful of times. This chain connects TRBV12-3 or TRBV12-4 to TRBJ2-1; 13 bases are a match to TRBD2. CDR3 length: 15 amino acids. V trimming: 4 bases; J trimming: 9 bases; junction bases outside the gene matches: 6. The CDR3 region has the DNA TGTGCCAGCAGTTGGGGGACTAGCGGGAAGCTTGAGCAGTTCTTC. The encoded protein is CASSWGTSGKLEQFF.

This clonotype was observed at least ten times. The chain recombines TRBV18 with TRBJ1-1; D is ambiguous. This CDR3 is built from 12 residues. The V gene's germline CDR1 is KGHSH and CDR2 LQKENI. V was shortened by 4 bases and J by 5 bases, with 8 bases between the two germline ends. The CDR3 spells CASSQGRTEAFF. The DNA for the CDR3 is TGTGCCAGCTCACAAGGACGGACTGAAGCTTTCTTT.

This clonotype has more than one count but fewer than ten. V usage is TRBV4-3 and J usage is TRBJ2-3; TRBD2 agrees at 9 bases. The germline CDR1 and CDR2 sequences are LGHNA and YSLEER. The CDR3 covers 16 residues. V lost 0 bases to trimming and J lost 6 bases; unmatched junction nucleotides: 7. CDR3 DNA: TGCGCCAGCAGCCAAGATGGAGCGGGGGGTAAGGATACGCAGTATTTT. This encodes CASSQDGAGGKDTQYF.

Many counts were recorded for this clonotype. The chain recombines TRBV13 with TRBJ2-6, with TRBD2 identical over 7 bases. Germline V CDR1 and CDR2: PRHDT, FYEKMQ (reference sequence). The J segment lost 4 bases and the V segment lost 5 bases, leaving 5 bases of the junction unmatched. CDR3 size: 15 residues. The CDR3 loop reads CASSALTSGANVLTF. The CDR3 DNA reads as TGTGCCAGCAGCGCCCTGACTAGCGGGGCCAACGTCCTGACTTTC.

V is TRBV6-5 and J is TRBJ2-6; D uncertain. The CDR3 has 15 residues. The V end was cut by 2 bases, the J end by 1 base, with 6 bases between. CDR1 MNHEY and CDR2 SVGAGI come from the germline V gene. The DNA of the CDR3 is TGTGCCAGCAGTTACCGGCGGTCTGGGGCCAACGTCCTGACTTTC. It codes for CASSYRRSGANVLTF.

The rearrangement uses TRBV20-1 and TRBJ2-7, with 9 bases fitting TRBD1. The CDR3 is 14 amino acids. The germline V gene has CDR1 DFQATT and CDR2 SNEGSKA (reference sequence). The V and J ends lost 3 bases and 6 bases, in that order; junction bases with no gene match: 9. The CDR3, as DNA: TGCAGTGCTAGCTCCGGGACAGGGTTCGCCGAGCAGTACGTC. Translated, it gives CSASSGTGFAEQYV.

This clonotype turned up a few times. The chain carries TRBV10-3 and TRBJ2-3; 10 bases fit TRBD1. This CDR3 has 16 amino acids. V was clipped by 6 bases and J by 0 bases; unmatched bases: 6. The germline V gene encodes CDR1 ENHRY and CDR2 SYGVKD. CDR3 in amino acids: CAIRETGGYSTDTQYF. CDR3 bases: TGTGCCATCAGAGAGACAGGGGGCTATAGCACAGATACGCAGTATTTT.

This clonotype is medium-sized within its sample. The chain couples TRBV19 to TRBJ1-2; tentatively, D is TRBD1 (5 bases). Trimming took 10 bases from V and 3 from J, leaving 18 bases between them. This CDR3 comprises 14 residues. CDR1 and CDR2 from the germline V gene are LNHDA and SQIVND (reference sequence). The CDR3 DNA follows: TGTGCCACCGCGGTTGACTCAGGGTACTATGGCTACACCTTC. Its protein is CATAVDSGYYGYTF. The entire variable domain, with the rest obtained from reference TRBV19 and TRBJ1-2, is as follows: DGGITQSPKYLFRKEGQNVTLSCEQNLNHDAMYWYRQDPGQGLRLIYYSQIVNDFQKGDIAEGYSVSREKKESFPLTVTSAQKNPTAFYLCATAVDSGYYGYTFGSGTRLTVV.

This clonotype was recorded many times. This chain links TRBV12-3 or TRBV12-4 with TRBJ2-7; D unresolved. V gave up 7 bases and J gave up 3 bases, with 4 bases separating them. This CDR3 region has 10 residues. CDR3 in DNA: TGTGCCAGCATCCTCTACGAGCAGTACTTC. Its translation: CASILYEQYF.

The chain couples TRBV20-1 to TRBJ2-7, with D possibly matching TRBD1 (6 bases). V gave up 4 bases and J gave up 7 bases, with 14 bases separating them. The CDR3 has 12 amino acids. Germline CDR1 and CDR2: DFQATT and SNEGSKA (reference sequence). The CDR3 sequence: CSAISGHVEQYF. The CDR3 nucleotides read TGCAGTGCTATCTCGGGACATGTGGAGCAGTACTTC.

This clonotype came up many times. The chain uses TRBV4-2 and TRBJ2-1; a weak D match, TRBD2 (6 bases). CDR1 LGHNA and CDR2 YNFKEQ come from the germline V gene. V lost 4 bases to trimming and J lost 2 bases, with 12 bases between them. There are 15 residues in the CDR3. CDR3 sequence (DNA): TGTGCCAGCAGCCCGGGGGATGGGCCCTACAATGAGCAGTTCTTC. It yields the protein CASSPGDGPYNEQFF.

This clonotype has a handful of counts. The chain recombines TRBV5-1 with TRBJ2-3; TRBD2 matches at 16 bases. The V segment lost 4 bases and the J segment 3 bases; nucleotides outside the gene matches: 11. This CDR3 is built from 19 residues. Germline loops: CDR1 SGHRS, CDR2 YFSETQ. The CDR3 here is CASSSRGTSGGVGTDTQYF. Here the CDR3 DNA reads TGCGCCAGCAGCAGCCGCGGGACTAGCGGGGGGGTGGGGACAGATACGCAGTATTTT.